This entry lists 14 T cell receptor beta chains sequenced from one sample in a study of OX40 agonist ivuxolimab in advanced cancers. Profiling relied on immunoSEQ multiplex PCR, and the TCRdb table lists in-frame clones only, not all of them. The sample holds about 47,000 clones, around 84% seen once. This specimen consisted of CD4+ or CD8+ T cells sorted from blood, obtained in a trial of the OX40 agonist ivuxolimab. All receptors come from an adult with an advanced solid tumor such as melanoma, head and neck, liver or kidney cancer.

This clone was seen once. The chain is built from TRBV28 and TRBJ1-2; tentatively, D is TRBD1 (5 bases). V was clipped by 8 bases and J by 1 base, with 11 bases between them. CDR3 size: 13 residues. Germline CDR1 and CDR2: MDHEN and SYDVKM. CDR3 bases: TGTGCCAGCGTACCAGGGTTTAACTATGGCTACACCTTC. The encoded protein is CASVPGFNYGYTF.

The rearrangement links TRBV4-3 to TRBJ2-2, with TRBD2 as a possible D gene (6 bases). CDR3 length: 15 residues. Germline CDR1 reads LGHNA; CDR2 reads YSLEER. Trimming took 1 base from V and 5 from J, leaving 11 bases between them. CDR3 loop: CASSQGGEGTGELFF. The CDR3 DNA is TGCGCCAGCAGCCAAGGGGGGGAAGGGACCGGGGAGCTGTTTTTT.

This clone was counted only a few times. The CDR3 loop reads CASSQDRTGGLNEQYF. The DNA of the CDR3 is TGCGCCAGCAGCCAAGACAGGACAGGTGGACTCAACGAGCAGTACTTC. The rearrangement joins TRBV4-3 to TRBJ2-7; 7 bases are a match to TRBD1. The V and J ends lost 0 bases and 5 bases, in that order; junction bases with no gene match: 10. Looked up from germline, CDR1 is LGHNA and CDR2 is YSLEER. The CDR3 is 16 amino acids.

The gene calls are TRBV2 and TRBJ2-1; D is ambiguous. The CDR3 covers 17 residues. The V end lost 1 base, the J end lost 4 bases, and 17 bases lay between the germline ends. The germline V gene encodes CDR1 SNHLY and CDR2 FYNNEI. The CDR3 DNA is TGTGCCAGCAGTGAAGTCATCGCCCTGGACCCTTACAATGAGCAGTTCTTC. Translation: CASSEVIALDPYNEQFF.

The chain links TRBV5-4 to TRBJ2-3; D could derive from TRBD1 or TRBD2 (6 bases each). The V gene's germline CDR1 is SGHNT and CDR2 YYREEE (reference sequence). CDR3 length: 14 amino acids. V was clipped by 0 bases and J by 5 bases, with 10 bases between them. CDR3 DNA sequence: TGTGCCAGCAGCTTGGGGGGGGCTGAAGATACGCAGTATTTT. This gives the protein CASSLGGAEDTQYF.

Note on this clone: Additional DNA sequences in this sample encode the identical CDR3. V usage is TRBV6-6 and J usage is TRBJ1-2; no reliable D call. This CDR3 has 15 residues. The V gene lost 5 bases and the J gene lost 3 bases, with 16 bases spanning the gap. Germline-derived CDR1 and CDR2 are MNHNY and SVGAGI (reference sequence). The CDR3 sequence: CASSDPVGLHYGYTF. CDR3 bases: TGTGCCAGCAGTGATCCGGTAGGGCTCCACTATGGCTACACCTTC.

This chain connects TRBV7-6 to TRBJ2-6, with D uncertain. Trimming took off 1 base at V and 3 bases at J, with 13 bases between the two ends. The CDR3 is made up of 17 amino acids. The germline V gene encodes CDR1 SGHVS and CDR2 FNYEAQ. Here the CDR3 reads CASSLEIGLGGANVLTF. In DNA form, the CDR3 reads TGTGCCAGCAGCTTAGAGATAGGGTTGGGTGGGGCCAACGTCCTGACTTTC.

The rearrangement uses TRBV29-1 and TRBJ2-2; D may correspond to TRBD1 or TRBD2 (5 bases each). Trimming stripped 4 bases from V and 6 bases from J, with 6 bases between. Germline assignment: CDR1 SQVTM and CDR2 ANQGSEA. The CDR3 covers 11 residues. This chain's CDR3 is CSVGDPGELFF. The CDR3 bases are TGCAGCGTTGGGGACCCCGGGGAGCTGTTTTTT.

The chain carries TRBV27 and TRBJ2-1; D gene unclear. The CDR3 runs 14 residues. Trimming cost V 6 bases and J 3 bases, with 12 bases left between them. CDR1 is MNHEY and CDR2 is SMNVEV in the germline V gene (reference sequence). The CDR3 reads CASSPEAGYNEQFF. The CDR3 region has the DNA TGTGCCAGCAGCCCCGAGGCTGGCTACAATGAGCAGTTCTTC.

This clone was detected only once. This rearrangement joins TRBV11-2 to TRBJ1-1, with D unresolved. Germline V CDR1 and CDR2: SGHAT, FQNNGV. Trimming removed 5 bases at V and 8 bases at J, with 15 bases between. There are 13 residues in the CDR3. CDR3 coding DNA: TGTGCCAGCAGCCCATATATGGGTTCCGAAGCTTTCTTT. As protein: CASSPYMGSEAFF.

This clone was seen a handful of times. The V gene is TRBV27, the J gene TRBJ2-2; D is unclear. This CDR3 region has 11 residues. CDR1 and CDR2 from the germline V gene are MNHEY and SMNVEV (reference sequence). V lost 0 bases and J lost 7, with 0 bases in between. The CDR3 sequence is CASSLSGELFF. The CDR3 DNA reads as TGTGCCAGCAGTTTATCCGGGGAGCTGTTTTTT.

The rearrangement links TRBV27 to TRBJ2-5; D is possibly TRBD1 or TRBD2 (6 bases each). This CDR3 comprises 15 residues. Trimming left V 5 bases short and J 3 bases short, with 16 bases between. Germline V gene sequence: CDR1 MNHEY, CDR2 SMNVEV (reference sequence). DNA for the CDR3: TGTGCCAGCAGTGCCCTAGGGGGGCTAGAAGAGACCCAGTACTTC. Its protein product is CASSALGGLEETQYF.

The CDR3 DNA reads as TGTGCCAGCAGCCCCCAGGGGACGCCCAATGAGCAGTTCTTC. Protein product: CASSPQGTPNEQFF. The chain recombines TRBV13 with TRBJ2-1, with a weak D call TRBD1 (6 bases). V shed 5 bases and J shed 6 bases, with 14 bases lying between them. Germline CDR1 is PRHDT and CDR2 is FYEKMQ (reference sequence). This CDR3 has 14 amino acids.

The CDR3 DNA is TGCAGCGTTGAAGACCCCAGGGGGCTTCTAGGGGAAAAACTGTTTTTT. This sequence encodes CSVEDPRGLLGEKLFF. This sequence joins TRBV29-1 and TRBJ1-4, with TRBD1 identical over 8 bases. Germline V gene data show CDR1 as SQVTM and CDR2 as ANQGSEA. This CDR3 comprises 16 residues. With V trimmed by 0 bases and J by 8 bases, 11 bases remained unmatched.